This T cell receptor beta chain stems from a study of blood T cell repertoires in COVID-19. Study context: Donors in the United States, Italy and Spain gave samples during acute or convalescent COVID-19. T cells, B-cell-depleted T cells, or PBMCs supplied cDNA or gDNA.

Methods used by the authors: Reference gene primer amplification gave estimated nucleated cell counts. TCRdb's copy holds only in-frame clones and misses some; the assay was immunoSEQ multiplex PCR. Clonal size and the V and J genes are those of that table, whereas D and trimming came from the DNA. Of 300,000 to 350,000 clones detected, approximately 90% appear once; the ten largest clones hold around 3.3%. The length of the CDR3 is 18 residues. Trimming took 2 bases from V and 7 from J, leaving 23 bases between them. Germline CDR1 reads LGHDT; CDR2 reads YNNKEL (reference sequence). The sample comprised peripheral blood. The clonotype was recovered from a young woman who had recovered from COVID-19. The gene calls are TRBV3-1 (or the pseudogene TRBV3-2) and TRBJ1-4; tentatively, D is TRBD1 (6 bases). The CDR3 sequence: CASSQTQGSPLRGEKLFF. The CDR3 DNA sequence: TGTGCCAGCAGCCAAACTCAGGGGTCCCCTTTACGGGGTGAAAAACTGTTTTTT.